The 6 T cell receptor beta chains presented below share a single source sample, sequenced in a study of blood T cells in healthy people across ages (dated by TCRdb to between 2014 and 2016). Libraries were constructed by 5' RACE. For sequencing, an Illumina HiSeq 2500 was employed. A second PCR of about 7 to 12 cycles was run with a J-beta primer mix and a sample-barcoded 5' primer. TCRdb took the public reads, trimmed them with fastp at Q25, ran MiXCR for clone calling and kept in-frame beta chains. Every CDR3 protein is listed once, alongside the most common genes and DNA of its rows. The sample table contains 700,000 to 850,000 distinct CDR3 sequences; only one count was recorded for 35% to 40% of them. 13% of the sample is held by the ten biggest clonotypes. The sequencing input was blood. These receptor sequences come from a man between 18 and 35 years old in good health.

V gene TRBV25-1 combines with J gene TRBJ1-4, with 8 bases that match TRBD1. V was clipped by 3 bases and J by 6 bases; unmatched bases: 6. The CDR3 sequence is 15 residues long. The germline CDR1 and CDR2 sequences are MGHDK and SYGVNS. The CDR3 sequence: CASSDTGGVHEKLFF. The CDR3 coding sequence is TGTGCCAGCAGTGACACAGGGGGGGTCCATGAAAAACTGTTTTTT.

This clonotype came up once. The rearrangement links TRBV25-1 to TRBJ2-1; D may be TRBD1 or TRBD2 (6 bases each). V was clipped by 6 bases and J by 4 bases, with 16 bases between them. This CDR3 has 15 residues. Germline CDR1 and CDR2: MGHDK and SYGVNS. DNA for the CDR3: TGTGCCAGCAGAAGATCGACAGGAGGGTACAATGAGCAGTTCTTC. Amino acid sequence: CASRRSTGGYNEQFF.

This clonotype has ten or more counts. CDR3 nucleotide sequence: TGCAGTGCTCGAGGGGACAGGGGTTTGAGTAGCTATGGCTACACCTTC. Encoded protein: CSARGDRGLSSYGYTF. V usage is TRBV20-1 and J usage is TRBJ1-2, with 10 bases identical to TRBD1. The CDR3 totals 16 residues. Germline CDR1 DFQATT, CDR2 SNEGSKA (reference sequence). The V gene end was trimmed by 5 bases and the J gene end by 4 bases; junction bases not matched to a gene: 13.

This chain connects TRBV7-9 to TRBJ2-1; 9 positions agree with TRBD2. The V and J ends lost 4 bases and 6 bases, in that order; junction bases with no gene match: 7. The CDR3 runs to 15 residues. CDR1 is SEHNR and CDR2 is FQNEAQ in the germline V gene (reference sequence). CDR3 sequence reads: CASSSGTSKRNEQFF. CDR3 nucleotide sequence: TGTGCCAGCAGCTCCGGGACTAGCAAACGCAATGAGCAGTTCTTC.

This clonotype turned up a few times. This sequence joins TRBV7-2 and TRBJ2-5; 8 nucleotides agree with TRBD2. This CDR3 is 14 amino acids long. The germline CDR1 and CDR2 sequences are SGHTA and FQGNSA. With V trimmed by 5 bases and J by 5 bases, 7 bases remained unmatched. The CDR3 region has the DNA TGTGCCAGCAGCCCCGTGACTAGCGCGGAGACCCAGTACTTC. It encodes CASSPVTSAETQYF.

A note on this clonotype: The junction differs from germline at one of its ends, possibly a read error. The rearrangement joins TRBV7-9 to TRBJ2-4; no definite D call. The CDR3 extends over 13 amino acids. The germline V gene has CDR1 SEHNR and CDR2 FQNEAQ (reference sequence). The CDR3 here is CARSLLGKNIQYF. The CDR3 DNA follows: TGTGCCAGAAGCTTATTGGGTAAAAACATTCAGTACTTC.